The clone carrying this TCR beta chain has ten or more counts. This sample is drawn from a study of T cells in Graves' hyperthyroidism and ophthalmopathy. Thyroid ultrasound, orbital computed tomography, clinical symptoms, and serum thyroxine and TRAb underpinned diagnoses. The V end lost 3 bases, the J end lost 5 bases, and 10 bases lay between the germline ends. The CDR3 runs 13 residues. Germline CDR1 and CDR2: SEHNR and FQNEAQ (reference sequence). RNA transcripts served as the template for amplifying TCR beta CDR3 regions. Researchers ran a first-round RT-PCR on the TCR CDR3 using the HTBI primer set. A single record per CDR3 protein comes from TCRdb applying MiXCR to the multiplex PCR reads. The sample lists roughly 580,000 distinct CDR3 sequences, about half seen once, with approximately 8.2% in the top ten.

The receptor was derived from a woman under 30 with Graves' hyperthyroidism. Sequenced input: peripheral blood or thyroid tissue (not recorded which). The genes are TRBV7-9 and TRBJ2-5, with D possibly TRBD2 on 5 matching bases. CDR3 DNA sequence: TGTGCCAGCAGCTTCGCGGGCCGGGAGACCCAGTACTTC. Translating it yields CASSFAGRETQYF.